This T cell receptor (beta chain) came from a study of T cells in Graves' hyperthyroidism and ophthalmopathy. RNA transcripts gave rise to amplified TCR beta CDR3 regions. An initial round of RT-PCR targeting the TCR CDR3 relied on the HTBI primer set. From the multiplex PCR reads, TCRdb called clonotypes with MiXCR, one entry per CDR3 protein. The repertoire holds approximately 430,000 distinct CDR3 sequences, with less than 20% as singletons. At least ten counts were recorded for this clonotype. Trimming shortened V by 4 bases and J by 0 bases, and 7 bases separated the two germline ends. The CDR3 loop spans 14 amino acids.

The clonotype originates from a woman between 18 and 29 years old with Graves' hyperthyroidism. What was sequenced was blood. The chain uses TRBV12-3 or TRBV12-4 and TRBJ2-1; D is undetermined. CDR3 DNA sequence: TGTGCCAGCAGTTACTCGAGCTCCTACAATGAGCAGTTCTTC. Translating gives CASSYSSSYNEQFF.